This T cell receptor (beta chain) was retrieved from a study of CXCR3-negative and CXCR3-positive naive CD8 T cells. With regard to this clonotype: The antigen is unknown.

The TRB cDNA libraries were prepared by 5' RACE with UMI labels. Using the 5' RACE reads, TCRdb records one entry per CDR3 protein without DNA. The table lists some 54,000 distinct CDR3 sequences. Study-level results: More hydrophobic TRB CDR3s occurred in CXCR3-positive than in CXCR3-negative naive cells.

The sequence was collected from a human donor in good health. Some clones in this sample may be carry-over from other donors' samples. The sample was naive CXCR3+ CD8+ T cells from blood. Subset noted: CD45RO-CCR7+CD27+CD95- naive CD8+ T cells expressing CXCR3 (TNR3+).

The CDR3 protein is CASSLYRGATNQPQHF. The J gene is TRBJ1-5, the V gene TRBV28; TCRdb picks TRBD1, but there is no DNA to check that call. The CDR3 runs to 16 residues. CDR1 is MDHEN, CDR2 SYDVKM, per germline. Drawing the rest from reference TRBV28 and TRBJ1-5, the complete variable domain is DVKVTQSSRYLVKRTGEKVFLECVQDMDHENMFWYRQDPGLGLRLIYFSYDVKMKEKGDIPEGYSVSREKKERFSLILESASTNQTSMYLCASSLYRGATNQPQHFGDGTRLSIL.